This T cell receptor beta chain was recovered during a study of Graves' ophthalmopathy and Graves' hyperthyroidism. Looking at the study overall: Peripheral blood samples were taken at initial diagnosis, before any treatment.

The CDR3 contains 15 residues. CDR1 is SEHNR and CDR2 is FQNEAQ in the germline V gene (reference sequence). V lost 6 bases to trimming and J lost 5 bases; unmatched junction nucleotides: 10. The authors amplified TCR beta CDR3 regions from RNA transcripts. HTBI primers were employed in first-round RT-PCR, then a second-round multiplex PCR followed. MiXCR was run by TCRdb on the multiplex PCR reads, yielding one entry per CDR3 protein. The sample holds about 640,000 distinct CDR3 sequences, about 41% seen once. This chain connects TRBV7-9 to TRBJ1-2; 9 nucleotides match TRBD1. Sequences were obtained from peripheral blood. This TCR derives from an adult man with Graves' ophthalmopathy. The CDR3 nucleotides are TGTGCCAGCAGTTCACCGGGACAGGGATTATATGGCTACACCTTC. It encodes CASSSPGQGLYGYTF. Looking up the rest from reference TRBV7-9 and TRBJ1-2 gives the full variable domain: DTGVSQNPRHKITKRGQNVTFRCDPISEHNRLYWYRQTLGQGPEFLTYFQNEAQLEKSRLLSDRFSAERPKGSFSTLEIQRTEQGDSAMYLCASSSPGQGLYGYTFGSGTRLTVV.